This passage covers 8 T cell receptor beta chains from one sample sequenced in a study of blood T cell repertoires in COVID-19. Sequencing used immunoSEQ multiplex PCR; TCRdb keeps in-frame clones, though not all of them. The sample lists about 73,000 clones; around 88% were seen once. Sequences were obtained from peripheral blood. These receptor sequences come from a man aged 45 to 65 with active COVID-19.

The CDR3 loop is CASSQDQGSYEQYF. CDR3 bases: TGTGCCAGCAGCCAAGATCAGGGTTCCTACGAGCAGTACTTC. The chain employs TRBV3-1 (or the pseudogene TRBV3-2) and TRBJ2-7; D is perhaps TRBD1 (5 bases). Germline values: CDR1 LGHDT, CDR2 YNNKEL (reference sequence). CDR3 length: 14 residues. V was shortened by 0 bases and J by 1 base, with 7 bases between the two germline ends.

This clone occurred once. The V and J genes are TRBV19 and TRBJ1-3; 7 bases fit TRBD1. This CDR3 is 15 amino acids long. V shed 5 bases and J 3 bases; nucleotides not matched to a gene: 7. Germline values: CDR1 LNHDA, CDR2 SQIVND (reference sequence). The CDR3 reads CASSPRQGLGNTIYF. CDR3 DNA sequence: TGTGCCAGTAGTCCCCGACAGGGACTTGGAAACACCATATATTTT. Looking up the rest from reference TRBV19 and TRBJ1-3 gives the full variable domain: DGGITQSPKYLFRKEGQNVTLSCEQNLNHDAMYWYRQDPGQGLRLIYYSQIVNDFQKGDIAEGYSVSREKKESFPLTVTSAQKNPTAFYLCASSPRQGLGNTIYFGEGSWLTVV.

The genes are TRBV10-2 and TRBJ1-2; TRBD1 is a possible D gene (6 bases). Germline V gene lookup returns CDR1 WSHSY and CDR2 SAAADI. Trimming pared 6 bases from V and 3 bases from J, leaving 14 bases between. This CDR3 contains 14 residues. CDR3 in DNA: TGCGCCAGCAGGACCCCGGACAGAGACTATGGCTACACCTTC. This encodes CASRTPDRDYGYTF.

The chain links TRBV10-2 to TRBJ1-4, with D possibly matching TRBD1 (5 bases). V was trimmed by 7 bases and J by 3 bases, leaving 12 bases between them. The germline V gene has CDR1 WSHSY and CDR2 SAAADI. The CDR3 spans 14 residues. The CDR3 is CASTVGGANEKLFF. CDR3 bases: TGCGCCAGCACGGTGGGGGGGGCTAATGAAAAACTGTTTTTT.

The J gene is TRBJ2-7, the V gene TRBV7-3; 7 bases fit TRBD1. V dropped 5 bases and J dropped 7; count of bases not matched to a gene: 8. The CDR3 covers 13 residues. CDR1 is SGHTA, CDR2 FQGTGA, per germline. The CDR3 region has the DNA TGTGCCAGCAGCCCTAGGGACAGCCAGGAGCAGTACTTC. Amino acids: CASSPRDSQEQYF.

CDR3 DNA sequence: TGCGCCAGCAGCTTGACCCTCGGGAACACTGAAGCTTTCTTT. Its translation is CASSLTLGNTEAFF. The chain couples TRBV5-1 to TRBJ1-1, with D uncertain. Trimming shortened V by 1 base and J by 1 base, and 8 bases separated the two germline ends. Germline V gene data show CDR1 as SGHRS and CDR2 as YFSETQ. CDR3 length: 14 amino acids.

The V gene is TRBV5-1, the J gene TRBJ2-3, with 11 nucleotides matching TRBD1. V lost 4 bases and J lost 3; bases outside the gene matches: 4. This CDR3 spans 15 amino acids. Per germline, CDR1 SGHRS and CDR2 YFSETQ. CDR3 nucleotides: TGCGCCAGCAGCAAGGGACAGGGGGAGACAGATACGCAGTATTTT. It translates to CASSKGQGETDTQYF.

The J gene is TRBJ2-3, the V gene TRBV11-2, with 7 bases aligning to TRBD2. The CDR3 length is 16 residues. V lost 2 bases, J lost 1 base, and 6 bases stayed unmatched. Germline CDR1 reads SGHAT; CDR2 reads FQNNGV. DNA for the CDR3: TGTGCCAGCAGCTTACGGGGGGACTCGGGCACAGATACGCAGTATTTT. Its translation: CASSLRGDSGTDTQYF.